These T cell receptor beta chains were read from a single sample in a study of blood T cell repertoires in COVID-19. Assay: immunoSEQ multiplex PCR; the TCRdb copy retains only in-frame clones and omits some. The sample holds around 100,000 clones, roughly 88% seen once. The specimen was peripheral blood. The receptor source for this set is a woman in her seventies with acute or convalescent COVID-19. CDR3s include the opening cysteine and the closing phenylalanine or tryptophan. Fields, in order: CDR3 length, V gene, J gene, CDR3 protein.

>14|TRBV2|TRBJ2-2
CASSPDRGLGELFF
>15|TRBV28|TRBJ1-5
CASWARGEGNQPQHF
>13|TRBV15|TRBJ2-7
CATSRGHSYEQYF
>16|TRBV19|TRBJ1-4
CASSRNEGTANEKLFF
>13|TRBV7-9|TRBJ2-2
CASSSRGAGELFF
>15|TRBV6-4|TRBJ2-3
CASSDSTGSTDTQYF
>13|TRBV29-1|TRBJ1-1
CSVRPTGDTEAFF
>14|TRBV11-3|TRBJ2-7
CASSDPGGSHEQYF
>14|TRBV6-6|TRBJ1-2
CAGIRQGAEYGYTF
>14|TRBV5-6|TRBJ1-4
CASSSFGISEKLFF
>15|TRBV11-2|TRBJ2-7
CASSLGIGGGSEQYF
>12|TRBV30|TRBJ1-1
CAWPRTGAEAFF
>15|TRBV28|TRBJ2-1
CASSLGLAGVNEQFF
>15|TRBV11-2|TRBJ1-5
CASSPGTASNQPQHF
>15|TRBV5-1|TRBJ1-4
CASRPGGATNEKLFF
>15|TRBV9|TRBJ1-6
CASSAWTGGNSPLHF
>13|TRBV3-1/TRBV3-2|TRBJ2-3
CASSQDPLDTQYF
>14|TRBV24-1|TRBJ2-5
CATSDRDREEAQYF
>15|TRBV28|TRBJ1-5
CASSLRGVSNQPQHF
>16|TRBV19|TRBJ2-7
CASSTQLAGGAYEQYF
>14|TRBV5-1|TRBJ1-1
CASSWDRGDTEAFF
>15|TRBV3-1/TRBV3-2|TRBJ1-5
CASSQRGQRNQPQHF
>11|TRBV5-6|TRBJ1-2
CASSLNLGYTF
>12|TRBV28|TRBJ1-2
CASSFRGPGYTF
>17|TRBV11-2|TRBJ2-3
CASSLDTQGRSTDTQYF
>14|TRBV5-6|TRBJ1-1
CASSLGQGATEAFF
>16|TRBV9|TRBJ2-1
CASSVAALAGEIEQFF
>14|TRBV2|TRBJ2-5
CASSPTGNQETQYF
>18|TRBV5-1|TRBJ1-5
CASSFSTLGAVGNQPQHF
>14|TRBV19|TRBJ2-7
CASSMTGGEYEQYF
>15|TRBV5-1|TRBJ1-1
CASSLVGGLNTEAFF
>13|TRBV10-1|TRBJ2-5
CASSPGLVETQYF
>19|TRBV5-1|TRBJ1-1
CASSLGSSAGGAGGTEAFF
>15|TRBV7-2|TRBJ1-4
CASSLWGQGGEKLFF
>13|TRBV3-1/TRBV3-2|TRBJ2-3
CASSHRQADTQYF
>11|TRBV10-2|TRBJ2-7
CASRDNYEQYF
>14|TRBV27|TRBJ1-1
CASSLGGLRSEAFF
>14|TRBV4-1|TRBJ1-1
CASSQDVRGTEAFF
>14|TRBV27|TRBJ1-6
CASSAGTGYSPLHF
>14|TRBV28|TRBJ1-4
CASTRQGFNEKLFF
>15|TRBV6-5|TRBJ2-2
CASKLVHTNTGELFF
>16|TRBV5-1|TRBJ2-1
CASSEGLAGRHNEQFF
>13|TRBV27|TRBJ2-7
CASSWWTGNEQYF
>17|TRBV9|TRBJ1-3
CASSVQTGTGLGNTIYF
>13|TRBV27|TRBJ2-2
CASSFMGPGELFF
>12|TRBV6-5|TRBJ2-3
CASSLSRDTQYF
>14|TRBV7-2|TRBJ1-5
CASSLQGNSQPQHF